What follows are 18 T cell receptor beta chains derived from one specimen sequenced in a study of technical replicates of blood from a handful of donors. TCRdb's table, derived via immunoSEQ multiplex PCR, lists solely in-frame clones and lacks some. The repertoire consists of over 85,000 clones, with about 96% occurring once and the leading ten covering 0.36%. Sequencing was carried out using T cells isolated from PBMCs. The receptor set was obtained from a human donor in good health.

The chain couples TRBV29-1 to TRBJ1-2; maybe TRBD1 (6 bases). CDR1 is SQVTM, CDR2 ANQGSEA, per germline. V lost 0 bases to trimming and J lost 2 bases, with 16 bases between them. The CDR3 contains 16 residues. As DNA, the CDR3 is TGCAGCGTTGAAGATATTTGGACAGCTCCAAACTATGGCTACACCTTC. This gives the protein CSVEDIWTAPNYGYTF. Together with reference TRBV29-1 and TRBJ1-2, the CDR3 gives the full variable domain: SAVISQKPSRDICQRGTSLTIQCQVDSQVTMMFWYRQQPGQSLTLIATANQGSEATYESGFVIDKFPISRPNLTFSTLTVSNMSPEDSSIYLCSVEDIWTAPNYGYTFGSGTRLTVV.

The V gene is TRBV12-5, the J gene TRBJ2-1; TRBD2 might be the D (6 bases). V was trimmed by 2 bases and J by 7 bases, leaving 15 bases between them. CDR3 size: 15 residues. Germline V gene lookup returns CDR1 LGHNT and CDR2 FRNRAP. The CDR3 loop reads CASGLILAEANEQFF. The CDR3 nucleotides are TGTGCTAGTGGTTTGATATTAGCGGAGGCGAATGAGCAGTTCTTC.

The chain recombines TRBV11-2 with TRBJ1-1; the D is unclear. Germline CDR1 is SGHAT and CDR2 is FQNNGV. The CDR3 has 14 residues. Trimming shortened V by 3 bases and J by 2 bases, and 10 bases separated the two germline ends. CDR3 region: CASSFTASNTEAFF. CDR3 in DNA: TGTGCCAGCAGCTTTACAGCCTCAAACACTGAAGCTTTCTTT.

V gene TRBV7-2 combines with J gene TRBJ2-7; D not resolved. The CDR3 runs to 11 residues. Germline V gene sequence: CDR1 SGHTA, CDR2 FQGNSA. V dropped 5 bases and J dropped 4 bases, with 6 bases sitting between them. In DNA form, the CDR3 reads TGTGCCAGCAGCGCCAGGTACGAGCAGTACTTC. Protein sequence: CASSARYEQYF.

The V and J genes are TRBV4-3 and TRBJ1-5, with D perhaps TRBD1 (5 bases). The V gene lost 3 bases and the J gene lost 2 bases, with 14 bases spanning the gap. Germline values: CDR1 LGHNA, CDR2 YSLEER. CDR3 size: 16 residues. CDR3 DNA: TGCGCCAGCAGCCATGTATGGGGGGAAGGCAATCAGCCCCAGCATTTT. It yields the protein CASSHVWGEGNQPQHF.

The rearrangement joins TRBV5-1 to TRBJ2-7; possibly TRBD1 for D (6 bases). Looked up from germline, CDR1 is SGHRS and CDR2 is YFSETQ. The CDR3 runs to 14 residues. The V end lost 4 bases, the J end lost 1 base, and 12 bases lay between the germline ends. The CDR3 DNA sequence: TGCGCCAGCAGCCAGGGGACGGTTTCCTACGAGCAGTACTTC. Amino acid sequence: CASSQGTVSYEQYF.

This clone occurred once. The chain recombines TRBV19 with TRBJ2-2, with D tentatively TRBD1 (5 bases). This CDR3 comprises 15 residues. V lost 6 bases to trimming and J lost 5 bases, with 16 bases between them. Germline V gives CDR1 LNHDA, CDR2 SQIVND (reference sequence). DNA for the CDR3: TGTGCCAGTAGATTTCAGGGTGGGTTAACCGGGGAGCTGTTTTTT. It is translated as CASRFQGGLTGELFF.

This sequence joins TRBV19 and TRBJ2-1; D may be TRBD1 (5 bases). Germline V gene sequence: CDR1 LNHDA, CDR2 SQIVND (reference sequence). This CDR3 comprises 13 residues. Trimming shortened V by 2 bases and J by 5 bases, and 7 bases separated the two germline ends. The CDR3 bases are TGTGCCAGTAGTATAATAGGGGACAATGAGCAGTTCTTC. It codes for CASSIIGDNEQFF.

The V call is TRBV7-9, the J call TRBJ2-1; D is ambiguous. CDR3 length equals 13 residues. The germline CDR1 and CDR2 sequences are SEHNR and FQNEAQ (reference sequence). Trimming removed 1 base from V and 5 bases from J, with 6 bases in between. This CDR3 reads CASSLGSDNEQFF. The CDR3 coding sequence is TGTGCCAGCAGCTTAGGTTCGGACAATGAGCAGTTCTTC. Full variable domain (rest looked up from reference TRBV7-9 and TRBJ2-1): DTGVSQNPRHKITKRGQNVTFRCDPISEHNRLYWYRQTLGQGPEFLTYFQNEAQLEKSRLLSDRFSAERPKGSFSTLEIQRTEQGDSAMYLCASSLGSDNEQFFGPGTRLTVL.

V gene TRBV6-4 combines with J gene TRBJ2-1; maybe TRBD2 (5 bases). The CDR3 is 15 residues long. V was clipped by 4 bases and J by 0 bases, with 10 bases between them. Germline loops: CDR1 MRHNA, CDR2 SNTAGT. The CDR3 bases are TGTGCCAGCAGTGTAGAGGGAAGCTCCTACAATGAGCAGTTCTTC. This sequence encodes CASSVEGSSYNEQFF.

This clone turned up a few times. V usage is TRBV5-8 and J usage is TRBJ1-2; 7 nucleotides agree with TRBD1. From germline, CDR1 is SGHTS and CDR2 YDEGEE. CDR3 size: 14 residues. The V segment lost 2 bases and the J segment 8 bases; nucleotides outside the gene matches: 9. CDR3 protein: CASSLYLGGRGYTF. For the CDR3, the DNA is TGTGCCAGCAGCTTATATCTAGGGGGCAGAGGCTACACCTTC.

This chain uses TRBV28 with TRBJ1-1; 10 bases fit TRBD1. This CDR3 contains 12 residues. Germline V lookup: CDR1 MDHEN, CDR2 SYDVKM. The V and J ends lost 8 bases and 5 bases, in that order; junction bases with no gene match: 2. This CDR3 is CASGDRGTEAFF. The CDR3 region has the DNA TGTGCCAGCGGGGACAGGGGAACTGAAGCTTTCTTT.

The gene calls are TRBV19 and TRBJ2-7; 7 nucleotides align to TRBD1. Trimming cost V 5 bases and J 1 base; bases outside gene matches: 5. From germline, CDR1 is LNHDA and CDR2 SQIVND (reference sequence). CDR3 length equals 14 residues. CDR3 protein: CASSPRQGSYEQYF. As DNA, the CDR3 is TGTGCCAGTAGTCCAAGACAGGGATCCTACGAGCAGTACTTC.

Here the CDR3 reads CASSDQGGFEAFF. The CDR3 DNA sequence: TGTGCCAGCTCAGACCAGGGAGGATTTGAAGCTTTCTTT. The V and J genes are TRBV18 and TRBJ1-1; maybe TRBD1 (5 bases). CDR3 length equals 13 residues. In germline, CDR1 is KGHSH, CDR2 LQKENI. Deletions cut 5 bases from V and 7 bases from J, with 14 bases between.

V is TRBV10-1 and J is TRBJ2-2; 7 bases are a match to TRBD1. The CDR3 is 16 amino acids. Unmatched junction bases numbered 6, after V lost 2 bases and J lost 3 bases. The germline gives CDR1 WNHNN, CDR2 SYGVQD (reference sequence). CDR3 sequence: CASSEEGARDTGELFF. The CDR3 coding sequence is TGCGCCAGCAGTGAGGAGGGGGCGCGGGACACCGGGGAGCTGTTTTTT.

The CDR3 spells CASRATSGGSYNEQFF. The CDR3 DNA reads TGTGCCAGCAGAGCTACTAGCGGGGGTTCCTACAATGAGCAGTTCTTC. The rearrangement uses TRBV2 and TRBJ2-1, with 11 bases aligning to TRBD2. Trimming cost V 6 bases and J 1 base; bases outside gene matches: 5. The CDR3 is made up of 16 amino acids. The V gene's germline CDR1 is SNHLY and CDR2 FYNNEI.

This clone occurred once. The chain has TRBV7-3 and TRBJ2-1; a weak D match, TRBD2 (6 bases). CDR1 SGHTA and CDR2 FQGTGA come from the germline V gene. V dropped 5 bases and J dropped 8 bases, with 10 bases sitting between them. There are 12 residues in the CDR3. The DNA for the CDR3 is TGTGCCAGCAGCCCCGGGGACTATGAGCAGTTCTTC. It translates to CASSPGDYEQFF.

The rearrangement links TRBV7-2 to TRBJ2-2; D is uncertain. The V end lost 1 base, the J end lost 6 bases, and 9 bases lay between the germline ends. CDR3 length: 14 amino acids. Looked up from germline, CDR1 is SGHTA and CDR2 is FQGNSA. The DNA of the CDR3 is TGTGCCAGCAGCTTAGGGAGATGGGCCGGGGAGCTGTTTTTT. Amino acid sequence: CASSLGRWAGELFF.